This entry features one T cell receptor (beta chain) sequence. The data stem from a study of control samples from healthy donors and cancer patients. V lost 3 bases to trimming and J lost 1 base, with 14 bases between them. The germline CDR1 and CDR2 sequences are SGHRS and YFSETQ. CDR3 length: 16 amino acids. The protocol was immunoSEQ multiplex PCR, while the TCRdb copy is restricted to in-frame clones and leaves out a portion. The sample has 100,000 to 120,000 clones, around four fifths seen once. Source material: blood. The sequence came from a man younger than 30 in good health. The chain employs TRBV5-1 and TRBJ1-3, with D perhaps TRBD1 (5 bases). The CDR3 protein is CASSSRTGLSGNTIYF. In DNA form, the CDR3 reads TGCGCCAGCAGCTCACGAACAGGATTATCTGGAAACACCATATATTTT.